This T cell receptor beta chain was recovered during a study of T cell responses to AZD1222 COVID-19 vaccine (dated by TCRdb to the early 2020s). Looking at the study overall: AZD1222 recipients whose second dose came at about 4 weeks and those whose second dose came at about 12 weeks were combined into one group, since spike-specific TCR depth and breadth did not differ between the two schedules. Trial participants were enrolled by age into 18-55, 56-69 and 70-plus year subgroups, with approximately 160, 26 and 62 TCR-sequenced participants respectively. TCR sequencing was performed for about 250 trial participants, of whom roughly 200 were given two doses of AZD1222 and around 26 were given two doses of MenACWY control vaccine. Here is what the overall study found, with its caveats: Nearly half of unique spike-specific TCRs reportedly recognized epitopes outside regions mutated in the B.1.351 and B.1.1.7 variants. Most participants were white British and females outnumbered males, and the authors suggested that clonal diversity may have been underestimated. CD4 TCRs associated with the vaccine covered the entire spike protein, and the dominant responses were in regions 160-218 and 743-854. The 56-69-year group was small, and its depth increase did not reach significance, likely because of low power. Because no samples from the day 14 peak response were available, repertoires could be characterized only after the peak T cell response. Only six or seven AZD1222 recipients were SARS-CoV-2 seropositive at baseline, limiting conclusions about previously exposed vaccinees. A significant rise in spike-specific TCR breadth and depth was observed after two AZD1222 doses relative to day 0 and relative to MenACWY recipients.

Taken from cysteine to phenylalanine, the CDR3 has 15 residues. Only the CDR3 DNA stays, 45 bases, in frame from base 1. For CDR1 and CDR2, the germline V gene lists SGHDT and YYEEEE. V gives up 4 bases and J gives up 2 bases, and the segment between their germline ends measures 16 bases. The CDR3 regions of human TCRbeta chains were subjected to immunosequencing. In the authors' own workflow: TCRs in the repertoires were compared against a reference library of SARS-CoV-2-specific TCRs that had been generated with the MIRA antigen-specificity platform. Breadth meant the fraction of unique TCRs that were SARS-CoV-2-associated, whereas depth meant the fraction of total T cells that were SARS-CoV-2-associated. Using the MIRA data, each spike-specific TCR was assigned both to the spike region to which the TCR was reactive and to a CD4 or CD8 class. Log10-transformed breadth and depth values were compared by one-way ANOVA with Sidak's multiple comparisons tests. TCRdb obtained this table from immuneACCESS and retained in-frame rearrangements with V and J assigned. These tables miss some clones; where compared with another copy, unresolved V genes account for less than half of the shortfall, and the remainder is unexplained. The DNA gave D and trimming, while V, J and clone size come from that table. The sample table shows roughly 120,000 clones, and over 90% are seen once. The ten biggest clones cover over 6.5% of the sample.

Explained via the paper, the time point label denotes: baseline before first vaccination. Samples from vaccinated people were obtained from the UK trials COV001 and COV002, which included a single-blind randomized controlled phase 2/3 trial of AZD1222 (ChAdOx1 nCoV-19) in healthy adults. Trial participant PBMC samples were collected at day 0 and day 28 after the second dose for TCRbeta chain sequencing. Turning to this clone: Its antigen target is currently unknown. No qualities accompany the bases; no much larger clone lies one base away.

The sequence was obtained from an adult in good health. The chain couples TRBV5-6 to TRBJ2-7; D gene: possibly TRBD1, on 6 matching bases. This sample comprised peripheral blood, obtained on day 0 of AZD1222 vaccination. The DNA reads TGTGCCAGCAGCAAGACAGGCCTCCCAACCTACGAGCAGTACTTC. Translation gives CASSKTGLPTYEQYF.